Listed below are T cell receptor beta chains from one sample, sequenced in a study of early T cells in non-severe SARS-CoV-2 infection. In TCRdb, the 5' RACE reads were re-called with MiXCR into one record per CDR3 protein. This sample has roughly 110,000 distinct CDR3 sequences; more than 9.5% occur once, and the top ten carry about 8.1%. The sequenced sample was whole blood. These receptor sequences come from an adult who was a healthcare worker with PCR-confirmed SARS-CoV-2 infection or an uninfected control (not recorded which). CDR3s include the opening cysteine and the closing phenylalanine or tryptophan. Each record gives: clone size, J gene, D gene, V gene, CDR3 protein, CDR3 DNA. A D gene is named only where the DNA matches it firmly. Some rows mark clone size as missing; the rest say once, few, many or name a class of expanded clone.

many	TRBJ2-7	TRBD1	TRBV20-1	CSANQGQSPYEQYF	TGCAGTGCAAACCAGGGACAGTCCCCCTACGAGCAGTACTTC
few	TRBJ2-3	-	TRBV7-2	CASSLATRHGTDTQYF	TGTGCCAGCAGCTTAGCGACCCGGCATGGCACAGATACGCAGTATTTT
-	TRBJ2-3	-	TRBV9	CASSVDGIGTDTQYF	TGTGCCAGCAGCGTAGACGGGATTGGCACAGATACGCAGTATTTT
few	TRBJ1-5	-	TRBV4-1	CASATYDRDWDQPQHF	TGCGCCAGCGCAACTTACGACCGGGACTGGGATCAGCCCCAGCATTTT
-	TRBJ1-5	-	TRBV24-1	CATSDAGPDNQPQHF	TGTGCCACCAGTGATGCGGGACCGGACAATCAGCCCCAGCATTTT
once	TRBJ2-7	TRBD2	TRBV20-1	CSARLIGLAGYEQYF	TGCAGTGCTAGATTGATAGGTCTAGCGGGCTACGAGCAGTACTTC
few	TRBJ2-1	TRBD1	TRBV6-6	CASRKTGGSEQFF	TGTGCCAGCAGGAAGACAGGGGGCAGTGAGCAGTTCTTC
many	TRBJ2-2	-	TRBV9	CASSPYTGELFF	TGTGCCAGCAGCCCCTACACCGGGGAGCTGTTTTTT
many	TRBJ2-7	TRBD1	TRBV10-3	CAISEGARQGANEQYF	TGTGCCATCAGTGAAGGAGCTCGACAGGGGGCGAACGAGCAGTACTTC
many	TRBJ2-7	TRBD2	TRBV6-2/TRBV6-3	CASSYATSVSYEQYF	TGTGCCAGCAGTTACGCCACTAGCGTCTCCTACGAGCAGTACTTC
-	TRBJ2-7	TRBD1	TRBV7-2	CASSVNRRTGEVYEQYF	TGTGCCAGCAGCGTTAACCGCCGGACAGGGGAGGTTTACGAGCAGTACTTC
few	TRBJ2-3	-	TRBV20-1	CSAISEAQYF	TGCAGTGCTATTTCTGAGGCGCAGTATTTT
few	TRBJ2-5	TRBD2	TRBV5-1	CASSLFSGGETQYF	TGCGCCAGCAGCTTGTTTTCGGGAGGAGAGACCCAGTACTTC
few	TRBJ2-3	TRBD2	TRBV7-8	CASSLPGLAGADTQYF	TGTGCCAGCAGCTTACCGGGACTAGCGGGGGCAGATACGCAGTATTTT
-	TRBJ1-5	-	TRBV6-2/TRBV6-3	CASSYLLSNQPQHF	TGTGCCAGCAGTTATCTCCTTAGCAATCAGCCCCAGCATTTT
many	TRBJ2-1	-	TRBV6-5	CASSSSLPGKSSYNEQFF	TGTGCCAGCAGTTCAAGTCTTCCCGGTAAAAGCTCCTACAATGAGCAGTTCTTC
-	TRBJ2-7	TRBD2	TRBV13	CASSLVGLAGDCEQYF	TGTGCCAGCAGCTTAGTAGGACTAGCGGGAGATTGCGAGCAGTACTTC
-	TRBJ2-1	-	TRBV18	CASSPPNHNEQFF	TGTGCCAGCTCACCACCTAATCACAATGAGCAGTTCTTC
many	TRBJ1-2	-	TRBV18	CASSPETDYGYTF	TGTGCCAGCTCACCTGAGACAGACTATGGCTACACCTTC
-	TRBJ2-7	-	TRBV7-2	CASSAMGRLTYEQYF	TGTGCCAGCAGCGCAATGGGCCGCTTAACCTACGAGCAGTACTTC